A selection of T cell receptor beta chains follows, all from one sample in a study of neurological immune-mediated disorders. TCRdb fed the 5' RACE reads into MiXCR, producing one record per CDR3 protein. The table has around 40,000 distinct CDR3 sequences, over 9.5% seen once. Material: PBMCs. Receptors originate from a female donor in good health. The conserved cysteine and the conserved F or W are not part of the CDR3 here. Fields, in order: CDR3 protein, V gene, J gene, clone size. Size is stated for part of the rows, as once, few or many counts, or as a class when the clone is expanded.

CDR3aa: ASSLKWAESGGYT
v_gene: TRBV7-9
j_gene: TRBJ1-2
abundance: many

CDR3aa: SVEDDPGTGITDTQY
v_gene: TRBV29-1
j_gene: TRBJ2-3
abundance: many

CDR3aa: SARGLSETQY
v_gene: TRBV20-1
j_gene: TRBJ2-5
abundance: many

CDR3aa: ATRDTKNTGELF
v_gene: TRBV5-5
j_gene: TRBJ2-2
abundance: many

CDR3aa: SAATYNYGYT
v_gene: TRBV20-1
j_gene: TRBJ1-2
abundance: many

CDR3aa: SAADSMNTEGF
v_gene: TRBV20-1
j_gene: TRBJ1-1
abundance: NA

CDR3aa: ASSIGQNTGELF
v_gene: TRBV19
j_gene: TRBJ2-2
abundance: many

CDR3aa: ASSPYGGSDTGELF
v_gene: TRBV3-1
j_gene: TRBJ2-2
abundance: many

CDR3aa: ASTKGSTDTQY
v_gene: TRBV3-1
j_gene: TRBJ2-3
abundance: many

CDR3aa: VSSFGRRTDTQY
v_gene: TRBV11-1
j_gene: TRBJ2-3
abundance: NA

CDR3aa: SASPGLASRQY
v_gene: TRBV20-1
j_gene: TRBJ2-7
abundance: many

CDR3aa: ASSLTGPLTNEKLF
v_gene: TRBV7-3
j_gene: TRBJ1-4
abundance: many

CDR3aa: ASSQAGADYGYT
v_gene: TRBV28
j_gene: TRBJ1-2
abundance: many

CDR3aa: ASSLSGGLLEQY
v_gene: TRBV12-3/TRBV12-4
j_gene: TRBJ2-7
abundance: many

CDR3aa: ASSFRGLGGYT
v_gene: TRBV12-3/TRBV12-4
j_gene: TRBJ1-2
abundance: few

CDR3aa: AISESPPAETQY
v_gene: TRBV10-3
j_gene: TRBJ2-5
abundance: many

CDR3aa: SALTSGARVTGAGTQY
v_gene: TRBV20-1
j_gene: TRBJ2-3
abundance: many

CDR3aa: ARSLYGGDQHQH
v_gene: TRBV12-3/TRBV12-4
j_gene: TRBJ1-5
abundance: NA

CDR3aa: ASSDRGKFSGANVLT
v_gene: TRBV6-1
j_gene: TRBJ2-6
abundance: many

CDR3aa: ASREDRAVNTEAF
v_gene: TRBV2
j_gene: TRBJ1-1
abundance: many

CDR3aa: ASSLTRGWNEQF
v_gene: TRBV5-6
j_gene: TRBJ2-1
abundance: many

CDR3aa: ASSSLRGGANTEAF
v_gene: TRBV27
j_gene: TRBJ1-1
abundance: many

CDR3aa: ANSLVPSGQETQY
v_gene: TRBV5-1
j_gene: TRBJ2-5
abundance: many

CDR3aa: ASSYSRVTGTVEQY
v_gene: TRBV6-5
j_gene: TRBJ2-7
abundance: NA

CDR3aa: SVSLTGATFTEAF
v_gene: TRBV20-1
j_gene: TRBJ1-1
abundance: many

CDR3aa: ASRHGENEQF
v_gene: TRBV12-3/TRBV12-4
j_gene: TRBJ2-1
abundance: NA

CDR3aa: ASSVRQAFGTSGTHEQF
v_gene: TRBV5-5
j_gene: TRBJ2-1
abundance: many

CDR3aa: ASSQNRAPSEQY
v_gene: TRBV3-1
j_gene: TRBJ2-7
abundance: many

CDR3aa: SVEGATSDNNEQF
v_gene: TRBV29-1
j_gene: TRBJ2-1
abundance: few

CDR3aa: ASSSKDRGSNQPQH
v_gene: TRBV6-6
j_gene: TRBJ1-5
abundance: many

CDR3aa: ASTLGGASYEQY
v_gene: TRBV5-6
j_gene: TRBJ2-7
abundance: many

CDR3aa: ASSPGSYSNQPQH
v_gene: TRBV6-6
j_gene: TRBJ1-5
abundance: many

CDR3aa: ASSFSGTGGYSPLH
v_gene: TRBV5-1
j_gene: TRBJ1-6
abundance: many

CDR3aa: ASSLTGTGGGEQY
v_gene: TRBV5-6
j_gene: TRBJ2-7
abundance: many

CDR3aa: AIKGDRVNEKLF
v_gene: TRBV10-3
j_gene: TRBJ1-4
abundance: many

CDR3aa: ASSITSGGYNEQF
v_gene: TRBV4-2
j_gene: NA
abundance: NA

CDR3aa: SAEDGKNEQF
v_gene: TRBV20-1
j_gene: TRBJ2-1
abundance: NA

CDR3aa: SAYPPGPNEKLF
v_gene: TRBV20-1
j_gene: TRBJ1-4
abundance: many

CDR3aa: ASSPLVGRAGNEQF
v_gene: TRBV9
j_gene: TRBJ2-1
abundance: many

CDR3aa: ASSKDTRSYNEQF
v_gene: TRBV6-5
j_gene: TRBJ2-1
abundance: many

CDR3aa: ASSFGTGNEKLF
v_gene: TRBV18
j_gene: TRBJ1-4
abundance: few

CDR3aa: SARKGAGNTIY
v_gene: TRBV20-1
j_gene: TRBJ1-3
abundance: many

CDR3aa: ASIKDRVNSNQPQH
v_gene: TRBV6-6
j_gene: TRBJ1-5
abundance: many

CDR3aa: ASSLDGGDYGYT
v_gene: TRBV5-1
j_gene: TRBJ1-2
abundance: many

CDR3aa: ASSPQASSYEQY
v_gene: TRBV7-9
j_gene: TRBJ2-7
abundance: many

CDR3aa: ASSPQGAGANSPLH
v_gene: TRBV9
j_gene: TRBJ1-6
abundance: NA

CDR3aa: ATSAAWTGGTGELF
v_gene: TRBV24-1
j_gene: TRBJ2-2
abundance: NA

CDR3aa: ATTGAYTQY
v_gene: TRBV6-5
j_gene: TRBJ2-3
abundance: many

CDR3aa: ASSVDGTRNEQF
v_gene: TRBV9
j_gene: TRBJ2-1
abundance: many

CDR3aa: SATTANEQF
v_gene: TRBV29-1
j_gene: TRBJ2-1
abundance: few

CDR3aa: ASSLVAGGWNEQF
v_gene: TRBV5-1
j_gene: TRBJ2-1
abundance: medium-sized

CDR3aa: ASSIIRGKYNEQL
v_gene: TRBV12-3/TRBV12-4
j_gene: TRBJ2-1
abundance: NA

CDR3aa: ASSPPRAGITDTQY
v_gene: TRBV4-1
j_gene: TRBJ2-3
abundance: many

CDR3aa: ASKNPAFYGYT
v_gene: TRBV19
j_gene: TRBJ1-2
abundance: many

CDR3aa: SAGQGLWEQF
v_gene: TRBV20-1
j_gene: TRBJ2-1
abundance: many

CDR3aa: ASSEQGAGYGYT
v_gene: TRBV7-9
j_gene: TRBJ1-2
abundance: many

CDR3aa: ASSTGQGYEQY
v_gene: TRBV7-3
j_gene: TRBJ2-7
abundance: many

CDR3aa: ASSLDSDTQY
v_gene: TRBV5-5
j_gene: TRBJ2-3
abundance: many